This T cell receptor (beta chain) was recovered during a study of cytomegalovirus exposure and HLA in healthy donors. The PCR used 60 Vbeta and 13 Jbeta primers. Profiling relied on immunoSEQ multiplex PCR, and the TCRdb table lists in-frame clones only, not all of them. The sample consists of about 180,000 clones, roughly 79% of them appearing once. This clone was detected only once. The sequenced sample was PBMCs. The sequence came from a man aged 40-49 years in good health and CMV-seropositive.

CDR3 loop: CASSKGEGRQPQHF. The CDR3 DNA follows: TGTGCCAGCAGCAAAGGTGAGGGTCGGCAGCCCCAGCATTTT. The chain combines TRBV21-1 with TRBJ1-5. TRBV21-1 is classified as a pseudogene. The CDR3 length is 14 residues.